The 27 T cell receptor beta chains given below trace back to one sample, sequenced in a study of CD8+ T cells in alopecia areata (dated by TCRdb to between 2017 and 2018). The method behind the library was the immunoSEQ multiplex PCR assay. For TCR sequencing, RNA was extracted from every sample and reverse transcribed into cDNA to serve as template. TCRdb retrieved this table from immuneACCESS and kept in-frame rearrangements only. Not all clones are present; in checked studies, unresolved V genes account for under half, and no reason is known for the remainder. The table for this sample lists more than 100,000 clones; 86% of them were counted only once. The ten largest clones capture 11% of the sample. This specimen's treatment or condition label, per the study, means: oral pan-JAK inhibitor, 5-10 mg twice daily. The sequencing used CD8+ T cells sorted from blood, collected at approximately week 31, from a patient treated with tofacitinib. These receptors all stem from a human donor with alopecia areata.

This clone was seen a handful of times. In the same sample, other DNA sequences code for this CDR3. This rearrangement joins TRBV7-3 to TRBJ2-7; D not certain. This CDR3 is 13 amino acids long. Germline V CDR1 and CDR2: SGHTA, FQGTGA. V was trimmed by 0 bases and J by 4 bases, leaving 7 bases between them. The CDR3 reads CASSLTQDYEQYF. The CDR3 DNA is TGTGCCAGCAGCTTAACCCAAGATTACGAGCAGTACTTC.

The chain recombines TRBV27 with TRBJ2-1; D gene uncertain. CDR3 size: 15 residues. Deletions cut 2 bases from V and 1 base from J, with 9 bases between. Germline assignment: CDR1 MNHEY and CDR2 SMNVEV (reference sequence). CDR3 DNA sequence: TGTGCCAGCAGTTTAGTCTGGCTATCCTACAATGAGCAGTTCTTC. It encodes CASSLVWLSYNEQFF.

CDR3 amino acids: CASSPRDRDFYGYTF. In DNA, the CDR3 is TGTGCCAGCAGTCCAAGGGACAGGGATTTCTATGGCTACACCTTC. This sequence joins TRBV6-6 and TRBJ1-2, with 9 positions matching TRBD1. V gave up 5 bases and J gave up 4 bases; unmatched junction bases: 8. The CDR3 is 15 residues long. Germline-derived CDR1 and CDR2 are MNHNY and SVGAGI (reference sequence).

This clone was counted between two and nine times. This sequence joins TRBV7-9 and TRBJ2-3; no reliable D call. Looked up from germline, CDR1 is SEHNR and CDR2 is FQNEAQ (reference sequence). The V end lost 7 bases, the J end lost 2 bases, and 1 base lay between the germline ends. CDR3 length: 10 amino acids. The CDR3 DNA is TGTGCCAGCAACACAGATACGCAGTATTTT. It yields the protein CASNTDTQYF.

The chain carries TRBV7-9 and TRBJ2-7; perhaps D is TRBD1 or TRBD2 (5 bases each). The germline CDR1 and CDR2 sequences are SEHNR and FQNEAQ (reference sequence). Trimming shortened V by 1 base and J by 5 bases, and 18 bases separated the two germline ends. This CDR3 is built from 16 residues. The CDR3 protein is CASSLGRVREKDEQYF. CDR3 in DNA: TGTGCCAGCAGCTTAGGACGGGTCAGGGAGAAGGACGAGCAGTACTTC.

J is TRBJ1-1 and V is TRBV2; D is ambiguous. The germline V gene has CDR1 SNHLY and CDR2 FYNNEI. This CDR3 is built from 13 residues. Trimming took off 0 bases at V and 10 bases at J, with 12 bases between the two ends. This chain's CDR3 is CASSEAVVQGAFF. CDR3 in DNA: TGTGCCAGCAGTGAAGCGGTCGTTCAAGGAGCTTTCTTT.

This clone was seen only a few times. This rearrangement joins TRBV27 to TRBJ2-7, with a weak D call TRBD1 (6 bases). V dropped 2 bases and J dropped 2 bases, with 19 bases sitting between them. Germline V gene data show CDR1 as MNHEY and CDR2 as SMNVEV (reference sequence). This CDR3 has 17 residues. The DNA for the CDR3 is TGTGCCAGCAGTTTAACCCTGGGGCAGGGGACCCCCTACGAGCAGTACTTC. It codes for CASSLTLGQGTPYEQYF.

The chain couples TRBV9 to TRBJ2-1, with 7 nucleotides matching TRBD2. CDR3 size: 16 residues. Trimming took 0 bases from V and 4 from J; bases not matched to a gene: 7. Germline V gene lookup returns CDR1 SGDLS and CDR2 YYNGEE. The CDR3 is CASSVGASGVYNEQFF. CDR3 sequence (DNA): TGTGCCAGCAGCGTAGGGGCTAGCGGAGTATACAATGAGCAGTTCTTC.

The J gene is TRBJ2-7, the V gene TRBV27, with 8 positions matching TRBD1. The CDR3 has 14 amino acids. V gave up 4 bases and J gave up 7 bases; unmatched junction bases: 9. Germline V gene data show CDR1 as MNHEY and CDR2 as SMNVEV (reference sequence). CDR3 bases: TGTGCCAGCAGTTCCTTCAGGGGGCCGCAGGAGCAGTACTTC. Residues: CASSSFRGPQEQYF.

The V call is TRBV6-4, the J call TRBJ2-3; 8 positions match TRBD1. This CDR3 contains 14 residues. CDR1 MRHNA and CDR2 SNTAGT come from the germline V gene. V dropped 3 bases and J dropped 1; count of bases not matched to a gene: 0. The chain's CDR3 is CASSEQGGTDTQYF. CDR3 bases: TGTGCCAGCAGTGAACAGGGGGGCACAGATACGCAGTATTTT.

This sequence joins TRBV4-2 and TRBJ2-1, with 12 bases fitting TRBD2. This CDR3 contains 15 residues. Germline CDR1 reads LGHNA; CDR2 reads YNFKEQ. After removal of 2 bases from V and 8 bases from J, the junction contained 4 bases not matched to a gene. As DNA, the CDR3 is TGTGCCAGCAGCCAACTAGCGGGGGGGAAGTATGAGCAGTTCTTC. It is translated as CASSQLAGGKYEQFF.

The chain has TRBV5-1 and TRBJ2-1; 8 positions match TRBD2. Germline CDR1 is SGHRS and CDR2 is YFSETQ. The J segment lost 6 bases and the V segment lost 0 bases, leaving 8 bases of the junction unmatched. The CDR3 is 16 amino acids. The CDR3 DNA follows: TGCGCCAGCAGCTTGGGTAGCGGGGTTCAAGGCAATGAGCAGTTCTTC. This codes for CASSLGSGVQGNEQFF.

This chain links TRBV7-8 with TRBJ1-2, with D unresolved. The CDR3 is 15 amino acids. V lost 5 bases and J lost 4, with 17 bases in between. Germline V gives CDR1 SGHVS, CDR2 FQNEAQ. The DNA of the CDR3 is TGTGCCAGCAGCCAAGGAGGCACGTCCTTCTATGGCTACACCTTC. Translation gives CASSQGGTSFYGYTF.

The rearrangement joins TRBV7-2 to TRBJ2-1; 8 bases fit TRBD2. In germline, CDR1 is SGHTA, CDR2 FQGNSA. The CDR3 consists of 14 residues. The trim removed 5 bases at V and 6 bases at J, leaving 6 bases unmatched. CDR3 loop: CASSPWTSFNEQFF. The CDR3 region has the DNA TGTGCCAGCAGCCCATGGACTAGCTTCAATGAGCAGTTCTTC.

The V call is TRBV7-2, the J call TRBJ2-3; no firm D call. Germline loops: CDR1 SGHTA, CDR2 FQGNSA. With 1 base removed from V and 0 bases from J, the gap between germline ends came to 11 bases. The CDR3 consists of 16 residues. The CDR3 reads CASSLVADPSTDTQYF. The CDR3 DNA reads as TGTGCCAGCAGCTTAGTGGCAGACCCGAGCACAGATACGCAGTATTTT. The variable domain in full, with the rest retrieved from reference TRBV7-2 and TRBJ2-3, is GAGVSQSPSNKVTEKGKDVELRCDPISGHTALYWYRQSLGQGLEFLIYFQGNSAPDKSGLPSDRFSAERTGGSVSTLTIQRTQQEDSAVYLCASSLVADPSTDTQYFGPGTRLTVL.

This chain links TRBV7-9 with TRBJ2-2; 9 positions match TRBD1. CDR1 SEHNR and CDR2 FQNEAQ come from the germline V gene (reference sequence). The J segment lost 7 bases and the V segment lost 4 bases, leaving 10 bases of the junction unmatched. The CDR3 is made up of 16 amino acids. The CDR3 coding sequence is TGTGCCAGCAGCTCCCGGGACAGGGTACACAGCGGGGAGCTGTTTTTT. The encoded protein is CASSSRDRVHSGELFF.

This clone was detected a few times. A far larger clone is just one base off, so this is likely a read error. V gene TRBV4-2 combines with J gene TRBJ2-1; D possibly uses TRBD1 or TRBD2 (5 bases each). V lost 0 bases, J lost 8 bases, and 5 bases lay in between. The CDR3 extends over 12 amino acids. Germline V gene sequence: CDR1 LGHNA, CDR2 YNFKEQ. The CDR3 loop is CASSQEGDEQFF. The CDR3 nucleotides read TGTGCCAGCAGCCAAGAGGGGGATGAGCAGTTCTTC.

This clone was picked up one time. CDR3 protein: CASSPEASGSYNEQFF. The CDR3 coding sequence is TGCGCCAGCAGCCCGGAGGCTAGCGGCTCCTACAATGAGCAGTTCTTC. The genes are TRBV5-1 and TRBJ2-1; TRBD2 matches at 7 bases. CDR3 size: 16 residues. V lost 4 bases and J lost 0; bases outside the gene matches: 7. Germline V gives CDR1 SGHRS, CDR2 YFSETQ.

The rearrangement joins TRBV10-3 to TRBJ2-7; D possibly corresponds to TRBD1 (6 bases). CDR3 length equals 12 residues. Germline loops: CDR1 ENHRY, CDR2 SYGVKD. The germline V and J ends were trimmed by 0 bases and 11 bases, with 11 bases remaining between them. The CDR3 coding sequence is TGTGCCATCAGTGAGTCAGACCGGGACAAGTACTTC. This translates into CAISESDRDKYF.

This clone was detected only a few times. The same CDR3 arises from other DNA sequences in this sample as well. The genes are TRBV9 and TRBJ2-7; unclear D gene. Germline CDR1 and CDR2: SGDLS and YYNGEE. Trimming removed 0 bases at V and 0 bases at J, with 4 bases between. The CDR3 extends over 13 amino acids. The CDR3 nucleotides are TGTGCCAGCAGCGTAGGCAGCTCCTACGAGCAGTACTTC. As protein: CASSVGSSYEQYF.

The rearrangement links TRBV5-4 to TRBJ2-3; 10 bases are shared with TRBD2. Trimming at V came to 3 bases and at J to 2 bases, leaving 6 bases not matched to a gene. Germline assignment: CDR1 SGHNT and CDR2 YYREEE (reference sequence). This CDR3 is built from 16 residues. The CDR3 DNA follows: TGTGCCAGCAGCTGGCTGGGGACTAGCGACACAGATACGCAGTATTTT. It encodes CASSWLGTSDTDTQYF.

Regarding this clone: This sample includes further DNA sequences coding for the same CDR3. CDR3 loop: CASSYSGETQYF. DNA of the CDR3: TGTGCCAGCAGTTACTCGGGGGAGACCCAGTACTTC. V gene TRBV6-5 combines with J gene TRBJ2-5; D is ambiguous. CDR1 is MNHEY, CDR2 SVGAGI, per germline. The CDR3 contains 12 residues. Trimming left V 0 bases short and J 5 bases short, with 4 bases between.

The rearrangement uses TRBV7-9 and TRBJ2-7; 10 bases align to TRBD1. The length of the CDR3 is 15 residues. Per the germline V gene, CDR1 is SEHNR and CDR2 is FQNEAQ (reference sequence). The J segment lost 6 bases and the V segment lost 6 bases, leaving 11 bases of the junction unmatched. The CDR3 nucleotides read TGTGCCAGCAGATCCAGCCCGGGACAGGGGTCCGAGCAGTACTTC. Protein sequence: CASRSSPGQGSEQYF.

The chain has TRBV11-2 and TRBJ2-2; no reliable D call. Per germline, CDR1 SGHAT and CDR2 FQNNGV. The CDR3 extends over 16 amino acids. Trimming left V 0 bases short and J 5 bases short, with 13 bases between. In DNA form, the CDR3 reads TGTGCCAGCAGCTTAGATAGTTGGGGAAGGACCGGGGAGCTGTTTTTT. It specifies CASSLDSWGRTGELFF.

The chain employs TRBV5-6 and TRBJ2-1; 10 positions agree with TRBD2. V shed 1 base, J shed 7 bases, and the junction held 14 bases outside the gene matches. This CDR3 is 18 amino acids long. Per the germline V gene, CDR1 is SGHDT and CDR2 is YYEEEE. This CDR3 reads CASSLSLAGVIFQNEQFF. The CDR3, as DNA: TGTGCCAGCAGCTTGAGTCTAGCGGGGGTGATTTTTCAGAATGAGCAGTTCTTC. Complete variable domain (other parts from reference TRBV5-6 and TRBJ2-1): DAGVTQSPTHLIKTRGQQVTLRCSPKSGHDTVSWYQQALGQGPQFIFQYYEEEERQRGNFPDRFSGHQFPNYSSELNVNALLLGDSALYLCASSLSLAGVIFQNEQFFGPGTRLTVL.

The chain couples TRBV27 to TRBJ2-7; TRBD2 matches 13 bases. The CDR3 length is 16 residues. The V gene's germline CDR1 is MNHEY and CDR2 SMNVEV (reference sequence). The V gene end was trimmed by 5 bases and the J gene end by 2 bases; junction bases not matched to a gene: 6. CDR3 DNA sequence: TGTGCCAGCAGTCTCCTGGGACTAGCGGGAACCTACGAGCAGTACTTC. Translated, it gives CASSLLGLAGTYEQYF.

The chain links TRBV7-9 to TRBJ1-2; no clear D. The CDR3 sequence is 12 residues long. Looked up from germline, CDR1 is SEHNR and CDR2 is FQNEAQ (reference sequence). The V end lost 5 bases, the J end lost 5 bases, and 9 bases lay between the germline ends. The CDR3 nucleotides read TGTGCCAGCAGCACCGAAGATTATGGCTACACCTTC. Translating it yields CASSTEDYGYTF.